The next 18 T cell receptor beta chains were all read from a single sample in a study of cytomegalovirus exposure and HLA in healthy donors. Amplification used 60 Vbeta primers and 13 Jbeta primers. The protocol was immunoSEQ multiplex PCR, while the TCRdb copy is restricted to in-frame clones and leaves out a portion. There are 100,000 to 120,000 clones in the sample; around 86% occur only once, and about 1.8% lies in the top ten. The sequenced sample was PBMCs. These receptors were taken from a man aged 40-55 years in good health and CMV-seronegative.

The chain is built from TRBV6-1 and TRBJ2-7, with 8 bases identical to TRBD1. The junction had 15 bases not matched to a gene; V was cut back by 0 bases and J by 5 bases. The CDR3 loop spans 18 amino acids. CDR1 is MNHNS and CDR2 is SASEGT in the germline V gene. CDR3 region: CASSEARGLRQGFHEQYF. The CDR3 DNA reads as TGTGCCAGCAGTGAAGCGCGCGGATTGAGACAGGGGTTTCACGAGCAGTACTTC.

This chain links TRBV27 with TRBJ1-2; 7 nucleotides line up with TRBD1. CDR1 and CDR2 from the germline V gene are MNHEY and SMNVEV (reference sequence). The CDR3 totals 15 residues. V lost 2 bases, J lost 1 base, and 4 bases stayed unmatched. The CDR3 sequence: CASSLRQGRNYGYTF. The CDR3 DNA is TGTGCCAGCAGTTTACGACAGGGACGTAACTATGGCTACACCTTC.

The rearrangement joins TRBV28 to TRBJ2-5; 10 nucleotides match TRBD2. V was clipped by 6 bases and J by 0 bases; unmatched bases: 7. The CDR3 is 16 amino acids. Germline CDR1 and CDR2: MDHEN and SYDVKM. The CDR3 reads CASSHGGLADQETQYF. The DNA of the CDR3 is TGTGCCAGCAGCCATGGTGGACTAGCGGACCAAGAGACCCAGTACTTC.

The CDR3 coding sequence is TGTGCCAGCAGCATCCGGACAGGGAGGATCGGGGAGCTGTTTTTT. Translating it yields CASSIRTGRIGELFF. The chain couples TRBV7-6 to TRBJ2-2; TRBD1 agrees at 8 bases. Looked up from germline, CDR1 is SGHVS and CDR2 is FNYEAQ. The V and J ends lost 5 bases and 7 bases, in that order; junction bases with no gene match: 9. The CDR3 runs 15 residues. Full variable domain (missing parts from reference TRBV7-6 and TRBJ2-2): GAGVSQSPRYKVTKRGQDVALRCDPISGHVSLYWYRQALGQGPEFLTYFNYEAQQDKSGLPNDRFSAERPEGSISTLTIQRTEQRDSAMYRCASSIRTGRIGELFFGEGSRLTVL.

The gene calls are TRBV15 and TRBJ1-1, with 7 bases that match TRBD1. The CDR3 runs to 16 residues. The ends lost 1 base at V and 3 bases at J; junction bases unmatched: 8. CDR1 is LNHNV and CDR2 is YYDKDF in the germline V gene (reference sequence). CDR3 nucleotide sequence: TGTGCCACCAGCAGAGGTAGGGACAGATACGACACTGAAGCTTTCTTT. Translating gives CATSRGRDRYDTEAFF.

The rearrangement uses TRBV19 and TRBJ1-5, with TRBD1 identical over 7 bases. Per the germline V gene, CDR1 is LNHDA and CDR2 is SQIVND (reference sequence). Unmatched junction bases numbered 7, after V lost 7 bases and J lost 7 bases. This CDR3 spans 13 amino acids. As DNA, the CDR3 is TGTGCCAGTACCTCGGACAGGATCCAGCCCCAGCATTTT. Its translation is CASTSDRIQPQHF.

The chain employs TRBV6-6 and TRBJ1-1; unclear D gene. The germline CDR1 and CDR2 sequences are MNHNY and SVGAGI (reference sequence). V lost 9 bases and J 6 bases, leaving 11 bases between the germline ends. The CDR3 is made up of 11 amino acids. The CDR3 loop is CASNRFSEAFF. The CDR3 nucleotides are TGTGCCAGTAACAGATTTTCTGAAGCTTTCTTT.

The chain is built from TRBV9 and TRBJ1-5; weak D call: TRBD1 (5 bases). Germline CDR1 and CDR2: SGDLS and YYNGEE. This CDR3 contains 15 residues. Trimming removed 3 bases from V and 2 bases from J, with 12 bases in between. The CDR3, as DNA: TGTGCCAGCAGCGAGACAGAAAGGGGCAATCAGCCCCAGCATTTT. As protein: CASSETERGNQPQHF.

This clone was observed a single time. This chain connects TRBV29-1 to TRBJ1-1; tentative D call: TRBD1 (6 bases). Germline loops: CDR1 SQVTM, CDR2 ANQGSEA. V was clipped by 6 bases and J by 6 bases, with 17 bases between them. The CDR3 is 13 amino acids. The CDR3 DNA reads TGCAGCGTGGTCTCAAAGACAGGATCTGAAGCTTTCTTT. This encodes CSVVSKTGSEAFF.

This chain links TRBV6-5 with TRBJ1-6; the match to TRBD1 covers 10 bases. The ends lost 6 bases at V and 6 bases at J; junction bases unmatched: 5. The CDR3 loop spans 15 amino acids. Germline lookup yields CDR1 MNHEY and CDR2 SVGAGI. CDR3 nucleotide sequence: TGTGCCAGCAGCGACAGGGGGCTGATTAATTCACCCCTCCACTTT. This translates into CASSDRGLINSPLHF.

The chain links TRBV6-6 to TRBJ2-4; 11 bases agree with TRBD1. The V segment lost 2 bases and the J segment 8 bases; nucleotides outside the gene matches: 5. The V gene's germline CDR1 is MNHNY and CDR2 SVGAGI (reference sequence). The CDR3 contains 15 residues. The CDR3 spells CASSYRTGGEYIQYF. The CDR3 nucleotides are TGTGCCAGCAGTTACCGGACAGGGGGCGAGTACATTCAGTACTTC.

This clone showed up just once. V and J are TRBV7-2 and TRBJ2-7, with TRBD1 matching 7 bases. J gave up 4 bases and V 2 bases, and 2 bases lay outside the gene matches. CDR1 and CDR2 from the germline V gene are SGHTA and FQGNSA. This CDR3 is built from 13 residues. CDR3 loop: CASSLRDSYEQYF. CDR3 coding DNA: TGTGCCAGCAGCTTAAGGGACAGTTACGAGCAGTACTTC.

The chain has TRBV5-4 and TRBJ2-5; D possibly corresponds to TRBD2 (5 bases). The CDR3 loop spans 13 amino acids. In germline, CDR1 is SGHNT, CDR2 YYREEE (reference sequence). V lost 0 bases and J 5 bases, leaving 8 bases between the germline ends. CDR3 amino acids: CASSLDGGETQYF. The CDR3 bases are TGTGCCAGCAGCTTGGATGGCGGGGAGACCCAGTACTTC.

The CDR3 bases are TGTGCCAGCAGCTTAATACGGAGGACCCTTAGCTCCTACGAGCAGTACTTC. This sequence encodes CASSLIRRTLSSYEQYF. The chain uses TRBV5-8 and TRBJ2-7, with D perhaps TRBD2 (5 bases). Looked up from germline, CDR1 is SGHTS and CDR2 is YDEGEE. The V gene lost 2 bases and the J gene lost 0 bases, with 18 bases spanning the gap. There are 17 residues in the CDR3.

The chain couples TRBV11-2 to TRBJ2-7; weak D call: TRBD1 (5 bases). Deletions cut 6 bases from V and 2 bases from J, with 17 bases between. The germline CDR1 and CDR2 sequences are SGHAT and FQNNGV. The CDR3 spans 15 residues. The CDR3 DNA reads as TGTGCCAGCAGTTCTCAGGGATCCCCGGCCTACGAGCAGTACTTC. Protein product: CASSSQGSPAYEQYF.

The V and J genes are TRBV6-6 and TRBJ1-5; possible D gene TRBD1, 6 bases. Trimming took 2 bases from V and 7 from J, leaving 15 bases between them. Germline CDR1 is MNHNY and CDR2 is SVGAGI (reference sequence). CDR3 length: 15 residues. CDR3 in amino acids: CASSYLTGMGQPQHF. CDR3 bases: TGTGCCAGCAGTTACCTTACAGGGATGGGCCAGCCCCAGCATTTT.

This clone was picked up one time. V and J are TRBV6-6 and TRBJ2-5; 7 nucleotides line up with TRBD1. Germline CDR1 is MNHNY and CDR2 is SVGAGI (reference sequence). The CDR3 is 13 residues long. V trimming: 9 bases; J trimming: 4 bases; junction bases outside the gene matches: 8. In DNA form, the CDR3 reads TGTGCCAGTGGCCAGACAGGGCGAGAGACCCAGTACTTC. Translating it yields CASGQTGRETQYF.

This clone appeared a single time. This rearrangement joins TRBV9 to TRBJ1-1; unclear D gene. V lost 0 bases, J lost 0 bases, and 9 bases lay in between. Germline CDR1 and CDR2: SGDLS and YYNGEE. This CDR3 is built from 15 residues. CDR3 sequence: CASSVAPVMNTEAFF. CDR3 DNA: TGTGCCAGCAGCGTAGCACCAGTTATGAACACTGAAGCTTTCTTT.